Below are 10 T cell receptor beta chains sequenced from a single sample in a study of identical twins. MiXCR was run by TCRdb on the 5' RACE reads, yielding one entry per CDR3 protein. The repertoire holds some 690,000 distinct CDR3 sequences, with around 21% as singletons. The data were also submitted as part of a second study, on T cells expressing NK-cell markers.

The sequenced sample consisted of PBMCs. The receptors were sampled from a woman between 18 and 29 years old in good health.

The CDR3 sequence: CSARRLSTDTQYF. As DNA, the CDR3 is TGCAGTGCTAGGCGCCTGAGCACAGATACGCAGTATTTT. The chain couples TRBV20-1 to TRBJ2-3, with D unresolved. The CDR3 consists of 13 residues. Germline values: CDR1 DFQATT, CDR2 SNEGSKA (reference sequence). V was pared by 3 bases and J by 0 bases, with 7 bases between.

Only a few counts were recorded for this clonotype. The rearrangement links TRBV20-1 to TRBJ2-7; D possibly corresponds to TRBD2 (6 bases). V was pared by 0 bases and J by 3 bases, with 18 bases between. In germline, CDR1 is DFQATT, CDR2 SNEGSKA (reference sequence). The CDR3 loop spans 16 amino acids. The CDR3 DNA reads as TGCAGTGCTAGAGATCTGCGGGACTCTTACTACTACGAGCAGTACTTC. Its protein is CSARDLRDSYYYEQYF.

The chain uses TRBV27 and TRBJ2-1; the D gene is possibly TRBD1 (5 bases). Germline V CDR1 and CDR2: MNHEY, SMNVEV (reference sequence). The CDR3 covers 13 residues. V was shortened by 10 bases and J by 3 bases, with 13 bases between the two germline ends. As DNA, the CDR3 is TGTGCCACCTCGAGCCAGGGCTACAATGAGCAGTTCTTC. Translated, it gives CATSSQGYNEQFF.

The J gene is TRBJ2-3, the V gene TRBV20-1; D unclear. Germline loops: CDR1 DFQATT, CDR2 SNEGSKA (reference sequence). Trimming pared 0 bases from V and 4 bases from J, leaving 14 bases between. CDR3 size: 15 residues. The CDR3 region is CSARDLADYSDTQYF. DNA of the CDR3: TGCAGTGCTAGAGATTTGGCAGATTACTCAGATACGCAGTATTTT.

This chain connects TRBV6-1 to TRBJ2-7; D gene uncertain. Trimming left V 11 bases short and J 3 bases short, with 14 bases between. Per germline, CDR1 MNHNS and CDR2 SASEGT. CDR3 length equals 12 residues. The CDR3 reads CALKVYGYEQYF. CDR3 DNA sequence: TGTGCCCTCAAGGTTTATGGCTACGAGCAGTACTTC.

Ten or more counts support this clonotype. V usage is TRBV7-2 and J usage is TRBJ1-6, with no clear D. The CDR3 totals 14 residues. V was pared by 1 base and J by 7 bases, with 8 bases between. From germline, CDR1 is SGHTA and CDR2 FQGNSA. CDR3 residues: CASSLGASNSPLHF. The CDR3 nucleotides are TGTGCCAGCAGCTTAGGCGCCAGCAATTCACCCCTCCACTTT.

This clonotype was detected only a few times. The V call is TRBV20-1, the J call TRBJ1-5, with 7 bases fitting TRBD1. The CDR3 sequence is 14 residues long. With 3 bases clipped from V and 4 bases from J, the junction kept 6 bases outside the gene matches. Germline V gives CDR1 DFQATT, CDR2 SNEGSKA (reference sequence). The DNA for the CDR3 is TGCAGTGCTAGCAGGGCAGGGGGGAATCAGCCCCAGCATTTT. As protein: CSASRAGGNQPQHF.

The chain employs TRBV5-1 and TRBJ2-7; D is possibly TRBD1 or TRBD2 (5 bases each). The ends were cut back, 4 bases at V and 2 bases at J, with 16 bases in the middle. Germline V gives CDR1 SGHRS, CDR2 YFSETQ. The CDR3 runs to 15 residues. CDR3 DNA: TGCGCCAGCAGCGATCCCCGGGACGCCACCTACGAGCAGTACTTC. This gives the protein CASSDPRDATYEQYF.

There are a few counts of this clonotype. The V call is TRBV6-5, the J call TRBJ2-7, with D possibly being TRBD1 (6 bases). V was cut by 3 bases and J by 0 bases, with 12 bases left in between. This CDR3 region has 15 residues. The germline CDR1 and CDR2 sequences are MNHEY and SVGAGI. The CDR3 loop is CASSYGQPSSYEQYF. The CDR3 DNA is TGTGCCAGCAGTTATGGACAGCCTAGCTCCTACGAGCAGTACTTC.

This clonotype was seen only a few times. The chain couples TRBV9 to TRBJ2-3; D may match TRBD1 or TRBD2 (5 bases each). Trimming removed 5 bases at V and 3 bases at J, with 16 bases between. CDR3 size: 15 residues. CDR1 is SGDLS, CDR2 YYNGEE, per germline. The CDR3 DNA is TGTGCCAGCAGATCGAGGGGATCTGCAACAGATACGCAGTATTTT. Protein: CASRSRGSATDTQYF.